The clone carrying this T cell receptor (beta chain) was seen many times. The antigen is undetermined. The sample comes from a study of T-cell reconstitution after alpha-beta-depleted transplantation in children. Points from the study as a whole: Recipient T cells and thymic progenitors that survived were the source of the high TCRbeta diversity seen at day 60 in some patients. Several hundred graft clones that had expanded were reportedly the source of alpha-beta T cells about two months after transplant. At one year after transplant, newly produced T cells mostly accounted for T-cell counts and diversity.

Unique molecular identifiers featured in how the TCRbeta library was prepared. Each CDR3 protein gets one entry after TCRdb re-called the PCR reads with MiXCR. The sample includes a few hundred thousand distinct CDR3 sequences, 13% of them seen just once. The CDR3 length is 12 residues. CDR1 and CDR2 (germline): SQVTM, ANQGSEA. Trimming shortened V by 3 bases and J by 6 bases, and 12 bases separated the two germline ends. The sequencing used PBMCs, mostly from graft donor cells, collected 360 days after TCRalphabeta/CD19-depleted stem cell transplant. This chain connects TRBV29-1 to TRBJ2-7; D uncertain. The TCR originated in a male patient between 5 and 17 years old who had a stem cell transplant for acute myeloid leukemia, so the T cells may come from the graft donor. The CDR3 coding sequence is TGCAGCGTTGATTACCCGTCGGGCGAGCAGTACTTC. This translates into CSVDYPSGEQYF.